Each of the 21 T cell receptor beta chains below was sequenced from the same sample in a study of technical replicates of blood from several donors. Assay used: immunoSEQ multiplex PCR; TCRdb lists only in-frame clones, some missing. The sample contains about 88,000 clones, 95% of which appear only once. Sequences were obtained from T cells isolated from PBMCs. The source of these receptors is a human donor in good health.

The J gene is TRBJ2-1, the V gene TRBV10-3; the match to TRBD2 covers 8 bases. The V gene end was trimmed by 7 bases and the J gene end by 3 bases; junction bases not matched to a gene: 5. CDR3 length: 14 residues. The germline V gene has CDR1 ENHRY and CDR2 SYGVKD. CDR3 in DNA: TGTGCCATCACTCGAGCGGGGGACTACAATGAGCAGTTCTTC. Encoded protein: CAITRAGDYNEQFF.

V gene TRBV19 combines with J gene TRBJ1-4; possibly TRBD1 for D (5 bases). Trimming took 7 bases from V and 6 from J, leaving 12 bases between them. The germline V gene has CDR1 LNHDA and CDR2 SQIVND (reference sequence). There are 13 residues in the CDR3. The CDR3 reads CASNGGTHEKLFF. The DNA of the CDR3 is TGTGCCAGTAACGGGGGTACGCATGAAAAACTGTTTTTT.

The chain carries TRBV6-1 and TRBJ2-3; D may be TRBD2 (5 bases). Germline V gene lookup returns CDR1 MNHNS and CDR2 SASEGT. CDR3 length: 14 residues. Trimming cost V 2 bases and J 11 bases, with 17 bases left between them. The CDR3 loop is CASSELGAGGRQYF. In DNA, the CDR3 is TGTGCCAGCAGTGAACTCGGCGCCGGAGGAAGGCAGTATTTT.

The chain uses TRBV19 and TRBJ2-5, with 8 positions matching TRBD2. The CDR3 is made up of 14 amino acids. Losses at the gene ends were 9 bases for V and 0 bases for J; bases not matched to a gene: 6. Germline V lookup: CDR1 LNHDA, CDR2 SQIVND (reference sequence). The CDR3 DNA sequence: TGTGCCAGGAGGACTAGCTTGTACCAAGAGACCCAGTACTTC. It encodes CARRTSLYQETQYF.

The chain joins TRBV29-1 to TRBJ2-3; TRBD2 aligns across 11 bases. With V trimmed by 6 bases and J by 3 bases, 5 bases remained unmatched. CDR3 length equals 14 residues. Germline V CDR1 and CDR2: SQVTM, ANQGSEA. The CDR3 nucleotides read TGCAGCGTGGGGACTAGCGGCCTTACAGATACGCAGTATTTT. It translates to CSVGTSGLTDTQYF.

Written as DNA, the CDR3 is TGTGCCACCCCGACAGGGATCGACTATGGCTACACCTTC. It yields the protein CATPTGIDYGYTF. The chain combines TRBV7-2 with TRBJ1-2; 7 bases align to TRBD1. Per the germline V gene, CDR1 is SGHTA and CDR2 is FQGNSA. The length of the CDR3 is 13 residues. Germline trimming cut 10 bases from V and 3 bases from J; bases unmatched to any gene: 8.

The chain recombines TRBV10-1 with TRBJ2-3, with D perhaps matching TRBD2 (6 bases). The CDR3 runs 14 residues. Per the germline V gene, CDR1 is WNHNN and CDR2 is SYGVQD (reference sequence). The ends were cut back, 6 bases at V and 2 bases at J, with 12 bases in the middle. CDR3 residues: CASSVAAHTDTQYF. The CDR3 region has the DNA TGCGCCAGCAGCGTAGCGGCACACACAGATACGCAGTATTTT.

The CDR3 sequence is CASSELAGAYNEQFF. CDR3 bases: TGCGCCAGCAGTGAGCTAGCGGGAGCCTACAATGAGCAGTTCTTC. The chain couples TRBV10-1 to TRBJ2-1, with 10 bases aligning to TRBD2. The CDR3 sequence is 15 residues long. Per germline, CDR1 WNHNN and CDR2 SYGVQD (reference sequence). V shed 2 bases and J 2 bases; nucleotides not matched to a gene: 0.

The genes are TRBV9 and TRBJ1-2; the D gene is possibly TRBD1 (5 bases). CDR1 SGDLS and CDR2 YYNGEE come from the germline V gene. V lost 0 bases and J 3 bases, leaving 9 bases between the germline ends. This CDR3 region has 14 residues. CDR3 DNA: TGTGCCAGCAGCGTAGGGGAGGGGCACTATGGCTACACCTTC. Encoded protein: CASSVGEGHYGYTF.

This rearrangement joins TRBV28 to TRBJ2-7, with 7 bases identical to TRBD1. After removal of 6 bases from V and 0 bases from J, the junction contained 8 bases not matched to a gene. Germline V gene lookup returns CDR1 MDHEN and CDR2 SYDVKM. CDR3 length: 15 residues. CDR3 sequence (DNA): TGTGCCAGCAGGGGACAGCGTCTAAGCTCCTACGAGCAGTACTTC. This gives the protein CASRGQRLSSYEQYF.

This clone was observed once. The rearrangement joins TRBV18 to TRBJ2-1; D might be TRBD1 (6 bases). CDR3 length equals 13 residues. V lost 3 bases, J lost 8 bases, and 11 bases lay in between. Germline CDR1 reads KGHSH; CDR2 reads LQKENI. CDR3 loop: CASSPGRGYEQFF. The CDR3 DNA is TGTGCCAGCTCACCTGGTAGGGGGTATGAGCAGTTCTTC.

This chain connects TRBV6-5 to TRBJ2-7; 7 nucleotides line up with TRBD1. CDR1 MNHEY and CDR2 SVGAGI come from the germline V gene. This CDR3 has 14 residues. Germline trimming cut 6 bases from V and 4 bases from J; bases unmatched to any gene: 9. The CDR3 DNA follows: TGTGCCAGCAGCCGTAGCCGGGACAGATACGAGCAGTACTTC. Amino acids: CASSRSRDRYEQYF.

A single count supports this clone. This chain links TRBV7-7 with TRBJ2-1, with 13 nucleotides matching TRBD2. After removal of 5 bases from V and 5 bases from J, the junction contained 3 bases not matched to a gene. The CDR3 is made up of 15 amino acids. Per germline, CDR1 SSHAT and CDR2 FNYEAQ (reference sequence). CDR3 nucleotide sequence: TGTGCCAGCAGCCCCGGGACTAGCGGGAACAATGAGCAGTTCTTC. This encodes CASSPGTSGNNEQFF.

This chain links TRBV19 with TRBJ1-1, with D maybe TRBD1 (5 bases). Germline-derived CDR1 and CDR2 are LNHDA and SQIVND (reference sequence). Trimming took off 6 bases at V and 6 bases at J, with 14 bases between the two ends. The CDR3 has 13 amino acids. The CDR3 DNA sequence: TGTGCCAGTAGCTTAATGAAGGGGTCTGAAGCTTTCTTT. The encoded protein is CASSLMKGSEAFF. The whole variable domain, filled in from reference TRBV19 and TRBJ1-1, reads DGGITQSPKYLFRKEGQNVTLSCEQNLNHDAMYWYRQDPGQGLRLIYYSQIVNDFQKGDIAEGYSVSREKKESFPLTVTSAQKNPTAFYLCASSLMKGSEAFFGQGTRLTVV.

This chain connects TRBV9 to TRBJ2-1; D might be TRBD2 (5 bases). Germline assignment: CDR1 SGDLS and CDR2 YYNGEE. This CDR3 contains 14 residues. V lost 2 bases and J lost 4, with 10 bases in between. This CDR3 is CASSVIGGYNEQFF. The CDR3 coding sequence is TGTGCCAGCAGCGTGATAGGAGGTTACAATGAGCAGTTCTTC.

The chain joins TRBV27 to TRBJ2-1; a weak D match, TRBD1 (5 bases). The CDR3 sequence is 13 residues long. Per the germline V gene, CDR1 is MNHEY and CDR2 is SMNVEV (reference sequence). Trimming removed 8 bases from V and 2 bases from J, with 10 bases in between. The CDR3 sequence is CASGNRPYNEQFF. The CDR3 DNA reads TGTGCCAGCGGCAACAGGCCCTACAATGAGCAGTTCTTC.

The rearrangement joins TRBV2 to TRBJ2-3; no clear D. CDR1 is SNHLY and CDR2 is FYNNEI in the germline V gene. The CDR3 has 16 amino acids. Between the trimmed V and J ends, which lost 11 bases and 2 bases, there was a span of 23 bases. In nucleotides, the CDR3 is TGTGCCCAAAATTTGAGGAGTCAGAGAACCACAGATACGCAGTATTTT. This translates into CAQNLRSQRTTDTQYF.

J is TRBJ2-7 and V is TRBV5-6; 8 bases are a match to TRBD1. V shed 6 bases and J 6 bases; nucleotides not matched to a gene: 14. This CDR3 spans 15 amino acids. The V gene's germline CDR1 is SGHDT and CDR2 YYEEEE. CDR3 DNA sequence: TGTGCCAGCAACACATTCAGGGGGCGCACGGTCGAGCAGTACTTC. Its protein product is CASNTFRGRTVEQYF.

The chain links TRBV7-3 to TRBJ1-1, with TRBD1 matching 8 bases. From germline, CDR1 is SGHTA and CDR2 FQGTGA. This CDR3 has 18 amino acids. V was clipped by 1 base and J by 0 bases; unmatched bases: 10. The CDR3 coding sequence is TGTGCCAGCAGCTTAAGGGGGGCTCGACAGGGGATGAACACTGAAGCTTTCTTT. The encoded protein is CASSLRGARQGMNTEAFF.

This clone was seen just once. This rearrangement joins TRBV14 to TRBJ2-2; perhaps TRBD2 as D (6 bases). The V end lost 1 base, the J end lost 4 bases, and 10 bases lay between the germline ends. Germline loops: CDR1 SGHDN, CDR2 FVKESK. This CDR3 is 15 amino acids long. The CDR3, as DNA: TGTGCCAGCAGCCAAGTTCGGGAGATCACCGGGGAGCTGTTTTTT. This codes for CASSQVREITGELFF.

The chain carries TRBV6-1 and TRBJ2-1; a possible D gene is TRBD2 (6 bases). V lost 4 bases, J lost 1 base, and 8 bases lay in between. The CDR3 contains 14 residues. Germline assignment: CDR1 MNHNS and CDR2 SASEGT. The CDR3 coding sequence is TGTGCCAGCAGTGTTGCGGGGTCCTACAATGAGCAGTTCTTC. Its translation is CASSVAGSYNEQFF.